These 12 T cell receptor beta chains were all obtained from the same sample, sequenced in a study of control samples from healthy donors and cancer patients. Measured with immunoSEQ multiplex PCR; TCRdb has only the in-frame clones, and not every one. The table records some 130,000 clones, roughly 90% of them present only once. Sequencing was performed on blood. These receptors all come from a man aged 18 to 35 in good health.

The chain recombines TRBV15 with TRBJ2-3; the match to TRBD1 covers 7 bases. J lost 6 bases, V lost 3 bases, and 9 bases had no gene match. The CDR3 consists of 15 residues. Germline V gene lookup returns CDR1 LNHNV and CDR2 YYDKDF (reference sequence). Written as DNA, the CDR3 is TGTGCCACCAGCAGGTTAGGGGGCCGAGGCGATACGCAGTATTTT. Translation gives CATSRLGGRGDTQYF.

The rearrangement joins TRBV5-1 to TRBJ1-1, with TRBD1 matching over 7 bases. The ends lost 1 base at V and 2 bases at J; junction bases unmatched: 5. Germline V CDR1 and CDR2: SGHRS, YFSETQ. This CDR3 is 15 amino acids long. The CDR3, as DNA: TGCGCCAGCAGCTTGCGGCAGGGGGTAAACACTGAAGCTTTCTTT. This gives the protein CASSLRQGVNTEAFF. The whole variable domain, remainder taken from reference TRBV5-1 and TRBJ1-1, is KAGVTQTPRYLIKTRGQQVTLSCSPISGHRSVSWYQQTPGQGLQFLFEYFSETQRNKGNFPGRFSGRQFSNSRSEMNVSTLELGDSALYLCASSLRQGVNTEAFFGQGTRLTVV.

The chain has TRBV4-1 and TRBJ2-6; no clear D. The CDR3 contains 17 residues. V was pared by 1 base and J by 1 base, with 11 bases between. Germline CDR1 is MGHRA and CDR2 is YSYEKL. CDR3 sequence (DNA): TGCGCCAGCAGCCAAGGCGTAGGCGCGTCTGGGGCCAACGTCCTGACTTTC. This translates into CASSQGVGASGANVLTF.

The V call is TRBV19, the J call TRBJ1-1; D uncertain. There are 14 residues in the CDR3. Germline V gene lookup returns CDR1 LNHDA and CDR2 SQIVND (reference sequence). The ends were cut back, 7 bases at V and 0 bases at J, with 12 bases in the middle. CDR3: CASNGRGLNTEAFF. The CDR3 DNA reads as TGTGCCAGTAACGGGAGAGGTTTGAACACTGAAGCTTTCTTT.

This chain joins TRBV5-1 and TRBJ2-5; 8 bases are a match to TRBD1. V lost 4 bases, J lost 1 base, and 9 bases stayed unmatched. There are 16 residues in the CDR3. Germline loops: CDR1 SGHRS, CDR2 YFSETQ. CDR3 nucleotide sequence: TGCGCCAGCAGCCCCGGACAGGGAGGCGCCCAAGAGACCCAGTACTTC. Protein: CASSPGQGGAQETQYF.

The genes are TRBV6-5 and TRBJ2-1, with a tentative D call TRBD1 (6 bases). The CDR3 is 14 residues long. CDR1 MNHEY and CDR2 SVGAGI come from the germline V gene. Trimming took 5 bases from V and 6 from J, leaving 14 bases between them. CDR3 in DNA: TGTGCCAGCAGTCTACCAACGGACAGCAATGAGCAGTTCTTC. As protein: CASSLPTDSNEQFF.

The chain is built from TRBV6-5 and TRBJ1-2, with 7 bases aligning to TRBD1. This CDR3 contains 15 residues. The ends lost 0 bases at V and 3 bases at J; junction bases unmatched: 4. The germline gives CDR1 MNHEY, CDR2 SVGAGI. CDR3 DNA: TGTGCCAGCAGTTACTCGGGAGGGGGCGACTATGGCTACACCTTC. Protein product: CASSYSGGGDYGYTF.

CDR3 region: CASSFGTPNQPQHF. The CDR3 region has the DNA TGCGCCAGCAGCTTCGGGACCCCTAATCAGCCCCAGCATTTT. This chain connects TRBV5-1 to TRBJ1-5, with D perhaps matching TRBD1 (5 bases). Germline values: CDR1 SGHRS, CDR2 YFSETQ. This CDR3 spans 14 amino acids. V lost 2 bases to trimming and J lost 4 bases, with 10 bases between them.

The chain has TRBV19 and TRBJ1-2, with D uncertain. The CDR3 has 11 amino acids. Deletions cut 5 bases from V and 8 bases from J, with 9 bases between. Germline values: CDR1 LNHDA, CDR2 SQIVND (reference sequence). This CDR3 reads CASSGGQGYTF. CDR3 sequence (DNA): TGTGCCAGTAGTGGAGGGCAAGGCTACACCTTC.

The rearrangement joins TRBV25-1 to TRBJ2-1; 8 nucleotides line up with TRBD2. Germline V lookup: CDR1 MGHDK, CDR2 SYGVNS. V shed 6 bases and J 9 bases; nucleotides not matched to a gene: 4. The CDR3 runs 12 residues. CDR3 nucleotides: TGTGCCAGCAGCCGGGGGGGGGTTGAGCAGTTCTTC. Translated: CASSRGGVEQFF.

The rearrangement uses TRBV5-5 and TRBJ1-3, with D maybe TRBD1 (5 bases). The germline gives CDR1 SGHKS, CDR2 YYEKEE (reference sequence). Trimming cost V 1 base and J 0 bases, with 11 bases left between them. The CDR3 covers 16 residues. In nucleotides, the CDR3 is TGTGCCAGCAGCTTGTTGTGGGGGAACTCTGGAAACACCATATATTTT. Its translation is CASSLLWGNSGNTIYF.

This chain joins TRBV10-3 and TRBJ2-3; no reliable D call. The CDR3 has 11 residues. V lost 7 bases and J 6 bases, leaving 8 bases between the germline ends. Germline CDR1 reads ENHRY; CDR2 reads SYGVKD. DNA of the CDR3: TGTGCCATCAAAGTGGGCGATACGCAGTATTTT. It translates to CAIKVGDTQYF.